This T cell receptor beta chain comes out of a study of blood T cell repertoires in COVID-19. Whole-study context: There were acute and convalescent COVID-19 samples, and they came from the United States, Italy and Spain.

Source study methods: Reference gene primers were amplified, and this amplification served to estimate nucleated cell counts. TCRdb keeps only in-frame clones here, not all; method: immunoSEQ multiplex PCR. V and J calls and clone size are given by that table; D and trimming were obtained from the DNA. The sample lists about 59,000 clones, 65% to 80% occurring once. Germline CDR1 MGHDK, CDR2 SYGVNS. This CDR3 spans 15 amino acids. V lost 7 bases to trimming and J lost 7 bases; unmatched junction nucleotides: 4. This clonotype originated in a human donor in a cohort sampled during active COVID-19. The chain recombines TRBV25-1 with TRBJ2-4, with 16 nucleotides matching TRBD2. Input material: peripheral blood. For the CDR3, the DNA is TGTGCCAGCACCGAGGGACTAGCGGGAGGGAACATTCAGTACTTC. Protein: CASTEGLAGGNIQYF.